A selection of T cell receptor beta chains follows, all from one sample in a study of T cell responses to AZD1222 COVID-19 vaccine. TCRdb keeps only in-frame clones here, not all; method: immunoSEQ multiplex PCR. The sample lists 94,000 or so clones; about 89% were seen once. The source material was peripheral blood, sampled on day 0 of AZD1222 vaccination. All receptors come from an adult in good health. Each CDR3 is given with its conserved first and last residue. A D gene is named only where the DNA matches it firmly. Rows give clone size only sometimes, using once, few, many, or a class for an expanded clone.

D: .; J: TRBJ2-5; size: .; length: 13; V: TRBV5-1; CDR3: CASSVGGQETQYF; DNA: TGCGCCAGCAGCGTCGGGGGGCAGGAGACCCAGTACTTC
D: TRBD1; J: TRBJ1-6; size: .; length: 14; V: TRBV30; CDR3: CAWSAGQLNSPLHF; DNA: TGTGCCTGGAGCGCGGGACAGCTAAATTCACCCCTCCACTTT
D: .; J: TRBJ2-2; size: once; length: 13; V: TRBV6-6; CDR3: CASSLDYPGELFF; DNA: TGTGCCAGCAGTCTGGACTATCCCGGGGAGCTGTTTTTT
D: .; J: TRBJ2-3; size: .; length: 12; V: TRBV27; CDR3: CASIEWPDTQYF; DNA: TGTGCCAGCATAGAGTGGCCAGATACGCAGTATTTT
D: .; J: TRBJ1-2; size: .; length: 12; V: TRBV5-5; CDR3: CASSGTGYGYTF; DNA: TGTGCCAGCAGCGGCACAGGCTATGGCTACACCTTC
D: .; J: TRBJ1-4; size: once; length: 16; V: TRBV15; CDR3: CATSRALNRAGEKLFF; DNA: TGTGCCACCAGCAGAGCCCTGAACAGGGCGGGTGAAAAACTGTTTTTT
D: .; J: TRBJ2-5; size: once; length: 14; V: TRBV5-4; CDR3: CASSLLTGQETQYF; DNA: TGTGCCAGCAGCTTGCTGACAGGTCAAGAGACCCAGTACTTC
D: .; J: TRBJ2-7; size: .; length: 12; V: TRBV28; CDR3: CASSTSLYEQYF; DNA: TGTGCCAGCAGCACCTCGTTGTACGAGCAGTACTTC
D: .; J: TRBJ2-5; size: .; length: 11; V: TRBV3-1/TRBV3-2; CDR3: CASSYSETQYF; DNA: TGTGCCAGCAGCTACTCGGAGACCCAGTACTTC
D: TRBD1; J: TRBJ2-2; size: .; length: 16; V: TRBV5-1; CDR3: CASSATGTGNTGELFF; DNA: TGCGCCAGCAGCGCGACCGGGACAGGCAACACCGGGGAGCTGTTTTTT
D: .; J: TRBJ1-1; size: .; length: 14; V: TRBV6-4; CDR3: CAYRSPPGVPEAFF; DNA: TGTGCCTACCGGTCTCCACCTGGGGTCCCTGAAGCTTTCTTT
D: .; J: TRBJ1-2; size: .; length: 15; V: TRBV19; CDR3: CASSIGGTRHYGYTF; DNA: TGTGCCAGTAGTATCGGGGGGACTCGACACTATGGCTACACCTTC
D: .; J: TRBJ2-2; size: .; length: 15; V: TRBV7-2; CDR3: CASSLDWGGIGELFF; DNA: TGTGCCAGCAGCTTAGATTGGGGGGGCATCGGGGAGCTGTTTTTT
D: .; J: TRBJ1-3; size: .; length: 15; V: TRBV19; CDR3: CASQGRGSSGNTIYF; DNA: TGTGCCAGCCAGGGCCGCGGGAGTTCTGGAAACACCATATATTTT
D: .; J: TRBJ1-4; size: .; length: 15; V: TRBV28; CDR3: CASSFWTATNEKLFF; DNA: TGTGCCAGCAGTTTTTGGACTGCAACTAATGAAAAACTGTTTTTT
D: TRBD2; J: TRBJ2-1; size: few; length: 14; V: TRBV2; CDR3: CASKGGGLYNEQFF; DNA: TGTGCCAGCAAGGGCGGGGGGCTCTACAATGAGCAGTTCTTC
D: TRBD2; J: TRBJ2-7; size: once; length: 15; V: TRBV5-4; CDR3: CASSSTSGDSYEQYF; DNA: TGTGCCAGCAGCTCCACTAGCGGGGACTCCTACGAGCAGTACTTC
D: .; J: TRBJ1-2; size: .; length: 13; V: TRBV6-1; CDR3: CASSEWGLYGYTF; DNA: TGTGCCAGCAGTGAATGGGGGCTTTATGGCTACACCTTC
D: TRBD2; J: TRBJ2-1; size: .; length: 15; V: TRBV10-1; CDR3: CASSQRGRTYNEQFF; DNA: TGCGCCAGCAGTCAGCGGGGGAGAACCTACAATGAGCAGTTCTTC
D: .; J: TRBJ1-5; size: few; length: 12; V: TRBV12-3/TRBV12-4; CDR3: CASTTRSQPQHF; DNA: TGTGCCAGCACGACCCGTTCTCAGCCCCAGCATTTT
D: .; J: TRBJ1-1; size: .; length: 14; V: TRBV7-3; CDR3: CASSLGPQDTEAFF; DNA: TGTGCCAGCAGCTTAGGACCCCAGGACACTGAAGCTTTCTTT
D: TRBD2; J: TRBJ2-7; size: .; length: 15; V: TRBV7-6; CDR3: CASSPWGGGAYEQYF; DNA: TGTGCCAGCAGCCCCTGGGGCGGGGGGGCCTACGAGCAGTACTTC
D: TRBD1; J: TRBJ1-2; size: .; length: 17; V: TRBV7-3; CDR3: CASSLSGQGAKVYGYTF; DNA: TGTGCCAGCAGCTTAAGCGGACAGGGGGCAAAGGTGTATGGCTACACCTTC
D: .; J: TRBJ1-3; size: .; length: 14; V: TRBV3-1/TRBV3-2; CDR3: CASSTTISGNTIYF; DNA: TGTGCCAGCAGCACAACAATCTCTGGAAACACCATATATTTT
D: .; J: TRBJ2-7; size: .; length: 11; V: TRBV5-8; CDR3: CASSLEGEQYF; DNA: TGTGCCAGCAGCTTGGAGGGCGAGCAGTACTTC
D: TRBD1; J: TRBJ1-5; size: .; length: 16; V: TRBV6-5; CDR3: CASSYQGQGGKQPQHF; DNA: TGTGCCAGCAGTTACCAAGGACAGGGTGGGAAGCAGCCCCAGCATTTT
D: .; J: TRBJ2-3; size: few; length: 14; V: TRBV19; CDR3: CASSDIGRADTQYF; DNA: TGTGCCAGTAGCGACATAGGAAGGGCAGATACGCAGTATTTT
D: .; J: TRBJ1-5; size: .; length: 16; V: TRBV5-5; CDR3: CASSLRLVGVNQPQHF; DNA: TGTGCCAGCAGCTTGAGACTTGTAGGGGTCAATCAGCCCCAGCATTTT
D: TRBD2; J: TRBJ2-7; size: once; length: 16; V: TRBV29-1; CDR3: CSVEASGGGGSYEQYF; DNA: TGCAGCGTTGAAGCTAGCGGGGGCGGGGGCTCCTACGAGCAGTACTTC
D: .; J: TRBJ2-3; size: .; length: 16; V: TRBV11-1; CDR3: CASSLAVGGGTDTQYF; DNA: TGTGCCAGCAGCTTAGCGGTGGGAGGGGGGACAGATACGCAGTATTTT
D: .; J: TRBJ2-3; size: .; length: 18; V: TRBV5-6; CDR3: CASSSRGTLTASTDTQYF; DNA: TGTGCCAGCAGCTCGAGGGGGACGCTCACCGCCAGCACAGATACGCAGTATTTT
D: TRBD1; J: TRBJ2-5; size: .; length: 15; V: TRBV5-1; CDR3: CASSLDRGLQETQYF; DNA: TGCGCCAGCAGCTTGGACAGGGGGTTACAAGAGACCCAGTACTTC
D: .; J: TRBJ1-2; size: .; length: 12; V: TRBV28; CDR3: CASSPGSYGYTF; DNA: TGTGCCAGCAGTCCCGGGTCCTATGGCTACACCTTC
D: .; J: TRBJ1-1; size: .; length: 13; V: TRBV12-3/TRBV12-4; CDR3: CASRPGGFAEAFF; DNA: TGTGCCAGCCGCCCGGGGGGGTTCGCTGAAGCTTTCTTT
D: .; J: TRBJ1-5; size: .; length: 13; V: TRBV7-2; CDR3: CASSFATSQPQHF; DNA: TGTGCCAGCAGCTTTGCAACGTCTCAGCCCCAGCATTTT
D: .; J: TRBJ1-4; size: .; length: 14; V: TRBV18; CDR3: CASSPGEVGEKLFF; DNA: TGTGCCAGCTCACCAGGGGAAGTTGGTGAAAAACTGTTTTTT
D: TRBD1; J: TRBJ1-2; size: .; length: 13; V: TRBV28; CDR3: CASGDRGSGGYTF; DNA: TGTGCCAGCGGGGACAGGGGATCTGGGGGCTACACCTTC
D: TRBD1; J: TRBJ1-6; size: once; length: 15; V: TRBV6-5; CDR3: CASSTRGQHNSPLHF; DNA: TGTGCCAGCAGTACCAGGGGACAGCATAATTCACCCCTCCACTTT
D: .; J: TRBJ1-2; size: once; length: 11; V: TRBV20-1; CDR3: CSAADSYGYTF; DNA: TGCAGTGCGGCTGACAGCTATGGCTACACCTTC
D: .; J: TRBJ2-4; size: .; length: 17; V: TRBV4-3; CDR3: CASSQDNSGRAKNIQYF; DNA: TGCGCCAGCAGCCAAGATAATTCAGGAAGAGCCAAAAACATTCAGTACTTC
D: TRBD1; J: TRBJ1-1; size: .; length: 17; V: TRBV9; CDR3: CASSVVGTGGVGTEAFF; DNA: TGTGCCAGCAGCGTAGTGGGGACAGGGGGCGTGGGCACTGAAGCTTTCTTT
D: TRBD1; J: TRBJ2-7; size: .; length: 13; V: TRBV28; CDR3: CASSPRGTAEQYF; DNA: TGTGCCAGCAGTCCCCGAGGGACAGCCGAGCAGTACTTC
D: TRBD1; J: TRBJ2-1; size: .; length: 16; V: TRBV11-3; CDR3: CASSLGRGTGYNEQFF; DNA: TGTGCCAGCAGCTTAGGACGTGGGACAGGTTACAATGAGCAGTTCTTC
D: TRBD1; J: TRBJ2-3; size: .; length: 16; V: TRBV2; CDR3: CASSPSETGARDTQYF; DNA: TGTGCCAGCAGTCCCTCCGAGACAGGGGCGAGAGATACGCAGTATTTT
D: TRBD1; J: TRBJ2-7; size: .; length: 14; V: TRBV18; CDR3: CASSPTGTGDEQYF; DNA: TGTGCCAGCTCACCTACCGGGACAGGGGACGAGCAGTACTTC
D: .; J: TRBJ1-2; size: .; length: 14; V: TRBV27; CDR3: CASSFWDRTGGYTF; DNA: TGTGCCAGCAGTTTTTGGGACCGGACCGGTGGCTACACCTTC
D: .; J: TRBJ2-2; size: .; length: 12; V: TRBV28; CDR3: CATQGDTGELFF; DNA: TGTGCCACTCAGGGAGACACCGGGGAGCTGTTTTTT
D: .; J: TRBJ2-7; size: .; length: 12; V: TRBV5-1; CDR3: CASSLNSYEQYF; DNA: TGCGCCAGCAGCTTGAACTCCTACGAGCAGTACTTC
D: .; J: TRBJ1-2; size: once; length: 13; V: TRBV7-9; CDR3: CASSLGGAKGYTF; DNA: TGTGCCAGCAGCTTAGGAGGGGCCAAGGGCTACACCTTC
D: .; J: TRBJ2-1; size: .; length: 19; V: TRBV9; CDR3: CASSGPHRDPNRPQREQFF; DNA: TGTGCCAGCAGCGGCCCTCACCGGGACCCCAACCGTCCACAGCGGGAGCAGTTCTTC
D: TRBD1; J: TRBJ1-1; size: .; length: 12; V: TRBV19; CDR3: CASRDRDTEAFF; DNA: TGTGCCAGCAGGGACAGGGATACTGAAGCTTTCTTT
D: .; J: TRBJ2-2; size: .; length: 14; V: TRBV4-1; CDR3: CASTGTFGTGELFF; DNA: TGCGCCAGCACCGGGACATTCGGCACCGGGGAGCTGTTTTTT
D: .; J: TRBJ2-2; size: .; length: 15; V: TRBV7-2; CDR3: CASSLAPLTRRELFF; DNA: TGTGCCAGCAGCTTAGCACCCTTGACGCGGAGGGAGCTGTTTTTT
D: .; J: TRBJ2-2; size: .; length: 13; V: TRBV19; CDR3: CASSTGPAGELFF; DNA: TGTGCCAGTAGTACGGGGCCTGCCGGGGAGCTGTTTTTT
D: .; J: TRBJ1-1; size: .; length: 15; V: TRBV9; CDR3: CASSLGGGTSTEAFF; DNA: TGTGCCAGCAGCCTCGGAGGAGGGACGAGCACTGAAGCTTTCTTT
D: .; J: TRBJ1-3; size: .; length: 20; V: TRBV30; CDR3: CAWMGPNVANIQTSGNTIYF; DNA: TGTGCCTGGATGGGACCAAATGTAGCAAATATACAGACATCTGGAAACACCATATATTTT
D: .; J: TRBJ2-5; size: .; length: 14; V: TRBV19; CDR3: CASSIGPTQETQYF; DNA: TGTGCCAGTAGTATAGGCCCTACACAAGAGACCCAGTACTTC
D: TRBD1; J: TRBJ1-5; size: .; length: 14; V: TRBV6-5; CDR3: CASSIDRVSQPQHF; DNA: TGTGCCAGCAGCATCGACAGGGTGAGTCAGCCCCAGCATTTT
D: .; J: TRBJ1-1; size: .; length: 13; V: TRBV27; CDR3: CASSFGGAGEAFF; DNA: TGTGCCAGCAGTTTTGGGGGGGCGGGTGAAGCTTTCTTT
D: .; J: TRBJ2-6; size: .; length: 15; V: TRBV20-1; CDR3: CSASAIFAGANVLTF; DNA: TGCAGTGCTAGTGCTATCTTCGCTGGGGCCAACGTCCTGACTTTC